A selection of T cell receptor beta chains follows, all from one sample in a study of cytomegalovirus exposure and HLA in healthy donors. Method: immunoSEQ multiplex PCR; TCRdb's copy keeps in-frame clones and lacks some. The sample yields 75,000 to 90,000 clones, about 79% seen once. Sequencing was performed on PBMCs. These receptors were obtained from a male donor in good health and CMV-seropositive. Both conserved end residues are part of each CDR3. The order of the fields is V gene, clone size, J gene, D gene, CDR3 protein, CDR3 DNA. D genes are given only for firm matches. Where a row states a size, it is once, few, many or the class of an expanded clone; other rows omit it.

v_gene: TRBV7-6
abundance: -
j_gene: TRBJ2-2
d_gene: TRBD1
CDR3aa: CASSQGQLTGELFF
CDR3nt: TGTGCCAGCAGTCAGGGACAGCTCACCGGGGAGCTGTTTTTT

v_gene: TRBV7-9
abundance: -
j_gene: TRBJ1-5
d_gene: -
CDR3aa: CASSLGRSQPQHF
CDR3nt: TGTGCCAGCAGCTTAGGGAGGTCGCAGCCCCAGCATTTT

v_gene: TRBV5-6
abundance: few
j_gene: TRBJ1-1
d_gene: -
CDR3aa: CASSFNRKPVVGTEAFF
CDR3nt: TGTGCCAGCAGCTTTAATAGAAAGCCGGTCGTCGGCACTGAAGCTTTCTTT

v_gene: TRBV11-2
abundance: -
j_gene: TRBJ2-1
d_gene: TRBD1
CDR3aa: CASSSDRGNEQFF
CDR3nt: TGTGCCAGCAGCTCGGACAGGGGGAATGAGCAGTTCTTC

v_gene: TRBV6-4
abundance: once
j_gene: TRBJ2-2
d_gene: -
CDR3aa: CASSDSGLNTGELFF
CDR3nt: TGTGCCAGCAGTGACTCCGGACTTAACACCGGGGAGCTGTTTTTT

v_gene: TRBV18
abundance: -
j_gene: TRBJ1-4
d_gene: TRBD1
CDR3aa: CASSRDRATNEKLFF
CDR3nt: TGTGCCAGCTCAAGGGACAGGGCAACTAATGAAAAACTGTTTTTT

v_gene: TRBV5-1
abundance: -
j_gene: TRBJ1-2
d_gene: TRBD1
CDR3aa: CASSLGPSDRGGYTF
CDR3nt: TGCGCCAGCAGCTTGGGCCCCTCTGACAGGGGCGGCTACACCTTC

v_gene: TRBV10-2
abundance: -
j_gene: TRBJ2-6
d_gene: TRBD1
CDR3aa: CASNPTPGTVDSGANVLTF
CDR3nt: TGCGCCAGCAATCCCACCCCCGGGACAGTAGACTCTGGGGCCAACGTCCTGACTTTC

v_gene: TRBV10-3
abundance: -
j_gene: TRBJ2-1
d_gene: TRBD1
CDR3aa: CAISESTGQHNEQFF
CDR3nt: TGTGCCATCAGTGAGTCGACGGGACAGCACAATGAGCAGTTCTTC

v_gene: TRBV27
abundance: once
j_gene: TRBJ2-7
d_gene: TRBD1
CDR3aa: CASSFRTGGEQYF
CDR3nt: TGTGCCAGCAGTTTCAGGACAGGGGGGGAGCAGTACTTC

v_gene: TRBV2
abundance: few
j_gene: TRBJ1-1
d_gene: TRBD1
CDR3aa: CASLRTGNKAFF
CDR3nt: TGTGCCAGCCTACGGACAGGCAATAAAGCTTTCTTT

v_gene: TRBV5-6
abundance: -
j_gene: TRBJ2-7
d_gene: TRBD1
CDR3aa: CASRRTGLSYEQYF
CDR3nt: TGTGCCAGCCGTCGGACAGGACTCTCCTACGAGCAGTACTTC

v_gene: TRBV19
abundance: -
j_gene: TRBJ1-2
d_gene: TRBD1
CDR3aa: CASSDQGDYGYTF
CDR3nt: TGTGCCAGCAGTGACCAGGGGGACTATGGCTACACCTTC

v_gene: TRBV6-5
abundance: -
j_gene: TRBJ2-1
d_gene: -
CDR3aa: CASTPAASSYNEQFF
CDR3nt: TGTGCCAGCACCCCGGCGGCAAGCTCCTACAATGAGCAGTTCTTC